Listed below are T cell receptor beta chains from one sample, sequenced in a study of T cell changes during pregnancy in multiple sclerosis. The assay was immunoSEQ multiplex PCR, and TCRdb's table has in-frame clones only and misses some. Among 85,000 to 120,000 clones listed, roughly 92% were seen once. This specimen was peripheral blood, taken after pregnancy. The receptor source for this set is a female donor with multiple sclerosis, enrolled in a pregnancy study. CDR3s include the opening cysteine and the closing phenylalanine or tryptophan. D genes are given only for firm matches. The size entry is marked missing in some rows and otherwise reads once, few, many or a size class.

DNA: TGCGCCAGCAGCTTGGAACTAGCGGGGGTCTTAGGTACGCAGTATTTT; CDR3: CASSLELAGVLGTQYF; V: TRBV5-1; J: TRBJ2-3; D: TRBD2; size: -
DNA: TGCGCCAGCAGCCAACCGGGACTAGCGGGAGGGGATTGGCGTTACGAGCAGTACTTC; CDR3: CASSQPGLAGGDWRYEQYF; V: TRBV5-1; J: TRBJ2-7; D: TRBD2; size: -
DNA: TGTGCCAGCAGCCGGGGCGGGACAGGGGTTGAAAAACTGTTTTTT; CDR3: CASSRGGTGVEKLFF; V: TRBV27; J: TRBJ1-4; D: TRBD1; size: -
DNA: TGTGCCAGCAGCCACAATCGAGGGACAGGGATCACTGAAGCTTTCTTT; CDR3: CASSHNRGTGITEAFF; V: TRBV14; J: TRBJ1-1; D: TRBD1; size: -
DNA: TGTGCCAGCAGCCTGCAGCGGGGGGGCGAGTTCTTC; CDR3: CASSLQRGGEFF; V: TRBV14; J: TRBJ2-1; D: TRBD2; size: -
DNA: TGTGCCAGCAGTGGGACGCGCAGCGGGAGTAGGTCGGATGAGCAGTTCTTC; CDR3: CASSGTRSGSRSDEQFF; V: TRBV27; J: TRBJ2-1; D: TRBD2; size: -
DNA: TGTGCCAGCAGCGATGTCGGGGGACTACCCACAGATACGCAGTATTTT; CDR3: CASSDVGGLPTDTQYF; V: TRBV9; J: TRBJ2-3; D: TRBD2; size: -
DNA: TGCGCCAGCAGCCAACCCAGTGGGCCAGCGGGTGGCTACACCTTC; CDR3: CASSQPSGPAGGYTF; V: TRBV4-1; J: TRBJ1-2; D: -; size: -
DNA: TGTGCCAGCAGTTTTCAACAGCTCGCCTACGAGCAGTACTTC; CDR3: CASSFQQLAYEQYF; V: TRBV27; J: TRBJ2-7; D: -; size: -
DNA: TGTGCCAGCAGCTTAGGGCTGTACAATGAGCAGTTCTTC; CDR3: CASSLGLYNEQFF; V: TRBV7-2; J: TRBJ2-1; D: -; size: -
DNA: TGCGCCAGCAGCTTGCAGCAGGGATCGAACACTGAAGCTTTCTTT; CDR3: CASSLQQGSNTEAFF; V: TRBV5-1; J: TRBJ1-1; D: -; size: once
DNA: TGTGCCAGCAGCCAAGGTTCCAGGGCCCGGGGGACTGAAGCTTTCTTT; CDR3: CASSQGSRARGTEAFF; V: TRBV4-2; J: TRBJ1-1; D: -; size: once
DNA: TGTGCCAGCAGCCAAGTAGGCGGGAGGGTTCTCTACAATGAGCAGTTCTTC; CDR3: CASSQVGGRVLYNEQFF; V: TRBV14; J: TRBJ2-1; D: TRBD2; size: -
DNA: TGTGCCAGCAGTTCGCAGGGGTTGGATGAAAAACTGTTTTTT; CDR3: CASSSQGLDEKLFF; V: TRBV27; J: TRBJ1-4; D: -; size: -
DNA: TGTGCCAGCAGCGGTTACGAGCAGTACTTC; CDR3: CASSGYEQYF; V: TRBV2; J: TRBJ2-7; D: -; size: few
DNA: TGTGCCAGCAGTTTAGTGCAGGGGAACACTGAAGCTTTCTTT; CDR3: CASSLVQGNTEAFF; V: TRBV6-5; J: TRBJ1-1; D: -; size: -
DNA: TGTGCCAGCGGGGGGCTGGACACCATATATTTT; CDR3: CASGGLDTIYF; V: TRBV10-3; J: TRBJ1-3; D: -; size: -
DNA: TGTGCCACCAGCAGAGTTGGGGGAGGGAACGGCTACACCTTC; CDR3: CATSRVGGGNGYTF; V: TRBV15; J: TRBJ1-2; D: -; size: -
DNA: TGTGCCAGCAGTTTACGGGGTAGCGGGAGTATTACTAACAATGAGCAGTTCTTC; CDR3: CASSLRGSGSITNNEQFF; V: TRBV27; J: TRBJ2-1; D: TRBD2; size: -
DNA: TGTGCCAGCAGTCCCGGACTAGCGGTTACTCTAGCCAAAAACATTCAGTACTTC; CDR3: CASSPGLAVTLAKNIQYF; V: TRBV27; J: TRBJ2-4; D: TRBD2; size: -
DNA: TGTGCCAGCAGTTACGGGCTAGCGGGGGGGCGCGAGCAGTACTTC; CDR3: CASSYGLAGGREQYF; V: TRBV6-5; J: TRBJ2-7; D: TRBD2; size: -
DNA: TGTGCCGTAAGCTTCCCAGGGGACACCATATATTTT; CDR3: CAVSFPGDTIYF; V: TRBV7-2; J: TRBJ1-3; D: -; size: -
DNA: TGTGCCAGCAGTCCGACCGGGACAGGGAACTATGGCTACACCTTC; CDR3: CASSPTGTGNYGYTF; V: TRBV27; J: TRBJ1-2; D: TRBD1; size: -
DNA: TGCAGCGTTAGGGGGACCTCCGGGGAGCTGTTTTTT; CDR3: CSVRGTSGELFF; V: TRBV29-1; J: TRBJ2-2; D: -; size: -
DNA: TGTGCCTGGGACACCGGGACAGGGGGCATTAGGAACGAGCAGTACTTC; CDR3: CAWDTGTGGIRNEQYF; V: TRBV30; J: TRBJ2-7; D: TRBD1; size: -
DNA: TGTGCCAGCAGATCGTTAGCGGGAGTGCCGGGAGAGCAGTACTTC; CDR3: CASRSLAGVPGEQYF; V: TRBV6-1; J: TRBJ2-7; D: TRBD2; size: once
DNA: TGCGCCAGCAGCAGGGACAGATCCTACGAGCAGTACTTC; CDR3: CASSRDRSYEQYF; V: TRBV5-1; J: TRBJ2-7; D: TRBD1; size: -
DNA: TGTGCCAGCAGCTTAGAGGGACAGGGGTACTACGAGCAGTACTTC; CDR3: CASSLEGQGYYEQYF; V: TRBV7-9; J: TRBJ2-7; D: TRBD1; size: -
DNA: TGTGCCAGCAGCTTAGGACCGACAGGGACGAATTCACCCCTCCACTTT; CDR3: CASSLGPTGTNSPLHF; V: TRBV7-8; J: TRBJ1-6; D: TRBD1; size: -
DNA: TGTGCCAGCAGCTTAGCAGACAGCTCCAATGAGCAGTTCTTC; CDR3: CASSLADSSNEQFF; V: TRBV7-9; J: TRBJ2-1; D: -; size: once
DNA: TGTGCCAGCAGCCCGCAGGGGGGTGAATATGGCTACACCTTC; CDR3: CASSPQGGEYGYTF; V: TRBV7-9; J: TRBJ1-2; D: TRBD1; size: -
DNA: TGTGCCAGCAGTTTCTCCCCGGGCCTCGGAGGGGGCTACACCTTC; CDR3: CASSFSPGLGGGYTF; V: TRBV28; J: TRBJ1-2; D: -; size: -
DNA: TGTGCCGGGGCCCGGGGAAACACCATATATTTT; CDR3: CAGARGNTIYF; V: TRBV28; J: TRBJ1-3; D: -; size: -
DNA: TGCGCCAGCAGCCCCAGGGACGGGGGTCTTATTAATAATGGCTACACCTTC; CDR3: CASSPRDGGLINNGYTF; V: TRBV5-1; J: TRBJ1-2; D: -; size: -
DNA: TGTGCCAGCTTGACCGGCGGGGGGCCAAACACCGGGGAGCTGTTTTTT; CDR3: CASLTGGGPNTGELFF; V: TRBV2; J: TRBJ2-2; D: TRBD2; size: -
DNA: TGTGCCAGCAGTTTGCAGGGGCCTAACTATGGCTACACCTTC; CDR3: CASSLQGPNYGYTF; V: TRBV27; J: TRBJ1-2; D: -; size: -